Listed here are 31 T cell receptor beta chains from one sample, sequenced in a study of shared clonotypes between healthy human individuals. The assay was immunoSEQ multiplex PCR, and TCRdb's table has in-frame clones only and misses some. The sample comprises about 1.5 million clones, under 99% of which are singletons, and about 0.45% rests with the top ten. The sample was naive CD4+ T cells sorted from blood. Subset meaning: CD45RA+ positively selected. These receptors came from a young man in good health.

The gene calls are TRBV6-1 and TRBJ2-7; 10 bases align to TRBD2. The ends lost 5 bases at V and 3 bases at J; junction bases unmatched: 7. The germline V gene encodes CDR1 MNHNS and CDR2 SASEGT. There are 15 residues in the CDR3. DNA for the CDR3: TGTGCCAGCAGTTCCTTAGCGGGAGGAGGCTACGAGCAGTACTTC. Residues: CASSSLAGGGYEQYF.

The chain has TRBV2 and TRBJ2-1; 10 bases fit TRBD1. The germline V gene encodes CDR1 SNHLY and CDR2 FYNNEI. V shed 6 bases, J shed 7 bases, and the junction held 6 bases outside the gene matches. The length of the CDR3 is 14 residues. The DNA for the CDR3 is TGTGCCAGCAGGGATAGGACAGGGGGGAATGAGCAGTTCTTC. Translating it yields CASRDRTGGNEQFF. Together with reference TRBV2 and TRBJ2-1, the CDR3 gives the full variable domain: EPEVTQTPSHQVTQMGQEVILRCVPISNHLYFYWYRQILGQKVEFLVSFYNNEISEKSEIFDDQFSVERPDGSNFTLKIRSTKLEDSAMYFCASRDRTGGNEQFFGPGTRLTVL.

CDR3 loop: CASSPRSGQGAGTGELFF. The CDR3, as DNA: TGTGCCAGCAGCCCCCGATCAGGACAGGGGGCGGGCACCGGGGAGCTGTTTTTT. This chain connects TRBV7-3 to TRBJ2-2; 11 bases fit TRBD1. The CDR3 runs to 18 residues. Trimming at V came to 5 bases and at J to 4 bases, leaving 12 bases not matched to a gene. From germline, CDR1 is SGHTA and CDR2 FQGTGA.

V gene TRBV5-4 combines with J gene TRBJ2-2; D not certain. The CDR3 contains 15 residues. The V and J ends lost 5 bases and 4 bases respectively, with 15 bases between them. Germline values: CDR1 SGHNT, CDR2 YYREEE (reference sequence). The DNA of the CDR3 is TGTGCCAGCAGATCGGCCCTACCGCCCACCGGGGAGCTGTTTTTT. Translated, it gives CASRSALPPTGELFF.

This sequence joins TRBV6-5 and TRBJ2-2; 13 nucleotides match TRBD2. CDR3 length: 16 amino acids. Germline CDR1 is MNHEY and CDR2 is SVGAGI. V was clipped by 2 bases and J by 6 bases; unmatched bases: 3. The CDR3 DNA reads TGTGCCAGCAGTTACGGACTAGCGGGAGTTGCCGGGGAGCTGTTTTTT. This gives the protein CASSYGLAGVAGELFF.

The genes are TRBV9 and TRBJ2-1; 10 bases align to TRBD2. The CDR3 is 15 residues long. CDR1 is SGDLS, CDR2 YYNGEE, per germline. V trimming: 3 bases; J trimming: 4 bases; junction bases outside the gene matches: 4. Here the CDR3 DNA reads TGTGCCAGCAGCGAGACTAGCGGGCTTTACAATGAGCAGTTCTTC. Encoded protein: CASSETSGLYNEQFF.

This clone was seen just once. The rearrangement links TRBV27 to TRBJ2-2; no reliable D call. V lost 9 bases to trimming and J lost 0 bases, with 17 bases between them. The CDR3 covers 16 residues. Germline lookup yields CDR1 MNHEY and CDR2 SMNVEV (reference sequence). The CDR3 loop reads CASSIFLASNTGELFF. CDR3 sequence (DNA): TGTGCCAGTTCTATCTTTCTGGCCTCGAACACCGGGGAGCTGTTTTTT.

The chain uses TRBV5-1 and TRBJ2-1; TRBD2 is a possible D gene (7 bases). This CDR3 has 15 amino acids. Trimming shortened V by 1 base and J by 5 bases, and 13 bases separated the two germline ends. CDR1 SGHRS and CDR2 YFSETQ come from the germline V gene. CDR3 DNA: TGCGCCAGCAGCTTGATAAGGGGGGGCCACAATGAGCAGTTCTTC. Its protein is CASSLIRGGHNEQFF.

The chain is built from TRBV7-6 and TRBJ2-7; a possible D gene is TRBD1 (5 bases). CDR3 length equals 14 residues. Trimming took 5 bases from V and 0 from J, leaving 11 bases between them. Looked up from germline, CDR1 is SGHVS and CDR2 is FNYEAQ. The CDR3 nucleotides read TGTGCCAGCAGCCGTGGACATCGCTCCTACGAGCAGTACTTC. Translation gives CASSRGHRSYEQYF.

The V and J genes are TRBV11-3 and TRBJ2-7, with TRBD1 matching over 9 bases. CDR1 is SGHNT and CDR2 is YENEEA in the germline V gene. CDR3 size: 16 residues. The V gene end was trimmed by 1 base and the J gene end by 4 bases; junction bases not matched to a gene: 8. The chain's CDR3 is CASSLASTGGIYEQYF. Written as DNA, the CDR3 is TGTGCCAGCAGCTTAGCATCAACAGGGGGCATTTACGAGCAGTACTTC.

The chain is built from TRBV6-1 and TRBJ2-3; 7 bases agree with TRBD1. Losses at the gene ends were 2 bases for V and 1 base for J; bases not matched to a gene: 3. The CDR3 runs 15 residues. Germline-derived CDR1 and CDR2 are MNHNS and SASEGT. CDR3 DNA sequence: TGTGCCAGCAGTGAAAATAGGGGGCGCACAGATACGCAGTATTTT. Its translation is CASSENRGRTDTQYF.

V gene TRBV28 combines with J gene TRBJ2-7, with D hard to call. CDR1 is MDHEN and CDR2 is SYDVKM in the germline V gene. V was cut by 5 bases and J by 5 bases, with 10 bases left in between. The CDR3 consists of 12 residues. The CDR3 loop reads CASSTHGNEQYF. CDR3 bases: TGTGCCAGCAGTACACATGGTAACGAGCAGTACTTC.

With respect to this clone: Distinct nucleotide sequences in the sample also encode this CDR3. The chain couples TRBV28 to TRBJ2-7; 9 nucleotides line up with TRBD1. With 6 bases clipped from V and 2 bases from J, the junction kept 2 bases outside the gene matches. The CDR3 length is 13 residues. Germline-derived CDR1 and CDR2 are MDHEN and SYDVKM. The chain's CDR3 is CASRGTGTYEQYF. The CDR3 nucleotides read TGTGCCAGCAGAGGGACAGGGACCTACGAGCAGTACTTC.

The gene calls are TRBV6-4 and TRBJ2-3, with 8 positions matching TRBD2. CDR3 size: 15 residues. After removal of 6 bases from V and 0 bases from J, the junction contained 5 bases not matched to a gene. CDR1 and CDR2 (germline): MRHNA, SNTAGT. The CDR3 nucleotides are TGTGCCAGCAGATTAAGCGGGAGAAGCACAGATACGCAGTATTTT. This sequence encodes CASRLSGRSTDTQYF.

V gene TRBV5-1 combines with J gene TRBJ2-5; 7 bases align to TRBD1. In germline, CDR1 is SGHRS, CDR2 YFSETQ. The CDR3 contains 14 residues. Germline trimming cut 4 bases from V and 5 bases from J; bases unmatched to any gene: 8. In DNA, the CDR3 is TGCGCCAGCAGCCTACTAGGGGGCATGGAGACCCAGTACTTC. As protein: CASSLLGGMETQYF.

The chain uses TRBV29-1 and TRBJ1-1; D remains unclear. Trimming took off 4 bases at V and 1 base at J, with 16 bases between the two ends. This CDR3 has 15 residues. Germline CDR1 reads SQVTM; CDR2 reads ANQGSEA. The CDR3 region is CSVGSGGLENTEAFF. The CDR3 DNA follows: TGCAGCGTTGGCAGTGGAGGTTTAGAGAACACTGAAGCTTTCTTT. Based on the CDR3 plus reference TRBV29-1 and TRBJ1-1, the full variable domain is SAVISQKPSRDICQRGTSLTIQCQVDSQVTMMFWYRQQPGQSLTLIATANQGSEATYESGFVIDKFPISRPNLTFSTLTVSNMSPEDSSIYLCSVGSGGLENTEAFFGQGTRLTVV.

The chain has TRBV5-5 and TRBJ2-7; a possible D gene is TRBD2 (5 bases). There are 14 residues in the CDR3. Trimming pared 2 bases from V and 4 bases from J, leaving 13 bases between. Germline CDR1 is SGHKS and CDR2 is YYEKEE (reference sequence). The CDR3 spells CASSFGLTGYEQYF. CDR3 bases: TGTGCCAGCAGCTTTGGGCTTACGGGATACGAGCAGTACTTC. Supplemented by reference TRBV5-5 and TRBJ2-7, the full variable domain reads DAGVTQSPTHLIKTRGQQVTLRCSPISGHKSVSWYQQVLGQGPQFIFQYYEKEERGRGNFPDRFSARQFPNYSSELNVNALLLGDSALYLCASSFGLTGYEQYFGPGTRLTVT.

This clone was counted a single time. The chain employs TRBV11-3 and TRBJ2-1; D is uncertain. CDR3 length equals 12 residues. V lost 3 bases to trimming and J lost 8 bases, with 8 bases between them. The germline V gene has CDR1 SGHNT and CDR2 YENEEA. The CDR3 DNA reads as TGTGCCAGCAGCTTTCGGTCTCATGAGCAGTTCTTC. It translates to CASSFRSHEQFF.

CDR3 coding DNA: TGTGCCAGCTCACCATCAGCGGGAGTTAGTACCGGGGAGCTGTTTTTT. It codes for CASSPSAGVSTGELFF. The V gene is TRBV18, the J gene TRBJ2-2, with TRBD2 identical over 8 bases. This CDR3 has 16 amino acids. The V and J ends lost 2 bases and 5 bases, in that order; junction bases with no gene match: 7. Per germline, CDR1 KGHSH and CDR2 LQKENI.

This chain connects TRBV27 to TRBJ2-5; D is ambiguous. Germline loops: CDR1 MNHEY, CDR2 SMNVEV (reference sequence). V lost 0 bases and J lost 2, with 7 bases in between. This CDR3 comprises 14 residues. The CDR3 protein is CASSLSYPQETQYF. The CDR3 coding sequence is TGTGCCAGCAGTTTATCGTACCCACAAGAGACCCAGTACTTC.

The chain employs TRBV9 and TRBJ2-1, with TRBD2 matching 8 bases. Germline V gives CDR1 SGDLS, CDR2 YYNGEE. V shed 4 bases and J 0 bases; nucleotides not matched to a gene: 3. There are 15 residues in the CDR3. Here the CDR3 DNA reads TGTGCCAGCAGCCTAGCGGGTCGCTCCTACAATGAGCAGTTCTTC. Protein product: CASSLAGRSYNEQFF.

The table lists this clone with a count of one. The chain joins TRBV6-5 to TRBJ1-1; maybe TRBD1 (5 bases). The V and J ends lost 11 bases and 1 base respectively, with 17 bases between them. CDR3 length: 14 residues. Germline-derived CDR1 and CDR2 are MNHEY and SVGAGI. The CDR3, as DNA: TGTGCCTGTCGGAGGGGAGTTGGGAACACTGAAGCTTTCTTT. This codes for CACRRGVGNTEAFF.

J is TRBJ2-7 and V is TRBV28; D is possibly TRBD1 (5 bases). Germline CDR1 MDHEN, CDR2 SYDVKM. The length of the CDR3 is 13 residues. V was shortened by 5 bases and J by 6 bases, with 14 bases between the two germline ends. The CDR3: CASSRRQPIEQYF. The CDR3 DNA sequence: TGTGCCAGCAGTAGAAGACAGCCTATCGAGCAGTACTTC.

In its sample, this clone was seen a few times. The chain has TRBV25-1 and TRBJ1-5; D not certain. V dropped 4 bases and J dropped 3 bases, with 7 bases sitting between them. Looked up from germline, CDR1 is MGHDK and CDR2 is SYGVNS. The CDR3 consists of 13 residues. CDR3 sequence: CASSVGNNQPQHF. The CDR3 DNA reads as TGTGCCAGCAGTGTAGGGAACAATCAGCCCCAGCATTTT. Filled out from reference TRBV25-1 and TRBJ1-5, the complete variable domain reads EADIYQTPRYLVIGTGKKITLECSQTMGHDKMYWYQQDPGMELHLIHYSYGVNSTEKGDLSSESTVSRIRTEHFPLTLESARPSHTSQYLCASSVGNNQPQHFGDGTRLSIL.

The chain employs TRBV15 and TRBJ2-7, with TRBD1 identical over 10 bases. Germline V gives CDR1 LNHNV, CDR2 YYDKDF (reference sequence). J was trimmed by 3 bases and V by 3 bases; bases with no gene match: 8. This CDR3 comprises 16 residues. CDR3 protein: CATSRLHRDRGYEQYF. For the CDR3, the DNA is TGTGCCACCAGCAGGCTACACCGGGACAGGGGCTACGAGCAGTACTTC.

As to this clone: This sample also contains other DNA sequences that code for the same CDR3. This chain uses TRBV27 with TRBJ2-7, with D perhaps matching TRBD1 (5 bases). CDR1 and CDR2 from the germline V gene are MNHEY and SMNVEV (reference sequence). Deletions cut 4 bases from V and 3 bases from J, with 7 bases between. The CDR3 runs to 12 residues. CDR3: CASSSRGYEQYF. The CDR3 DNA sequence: TGTGCCAGCAGTTCTAGGGGCTACGAGCAGTACTTC.

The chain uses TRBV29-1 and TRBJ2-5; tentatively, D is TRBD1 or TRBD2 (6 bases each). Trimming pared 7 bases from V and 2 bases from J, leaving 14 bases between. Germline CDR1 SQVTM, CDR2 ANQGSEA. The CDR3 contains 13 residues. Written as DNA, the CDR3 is TGCAGCGCCTACACAGGGAGGCAAGAGACCCAGTACTTC. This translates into CSAYTGRQETQYF.

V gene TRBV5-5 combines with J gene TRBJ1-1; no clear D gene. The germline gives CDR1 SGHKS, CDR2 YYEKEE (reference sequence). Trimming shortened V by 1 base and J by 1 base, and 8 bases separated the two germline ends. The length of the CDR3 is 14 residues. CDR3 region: CASSLSYRNTEAFF. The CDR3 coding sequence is TGTGCCAGCAGCTTGTCCTACAGGAACACTGAAGCTTTCTTT.

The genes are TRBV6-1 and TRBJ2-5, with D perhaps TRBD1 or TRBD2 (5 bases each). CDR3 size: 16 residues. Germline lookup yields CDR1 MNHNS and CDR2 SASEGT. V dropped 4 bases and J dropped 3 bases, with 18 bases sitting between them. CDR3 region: CASSGGIWDPEETQYF. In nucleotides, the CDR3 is TGTGCCAGCAGTGGAGGGATTTGGGACCCCGAAGAGACCCAGTACTTC.

For the CDR3, the DNA is TGTGCCAGCCGGGACAGGGCCGTGGGATCCTACGAGCAGTACTTC. As protein: CASRDRAVGSYEQYF. The V and J genes are TRBV2 and TRBJ2-7, with 9 bases aligning to TRBD1. Trimming at V came to 8 bases and at J to 1 base, leaving 9 bases not matched to a gene. CDR1 and CDR2 from the germline V gene are SNHLY and FYNNEI. The CDR3 has 15 residues.

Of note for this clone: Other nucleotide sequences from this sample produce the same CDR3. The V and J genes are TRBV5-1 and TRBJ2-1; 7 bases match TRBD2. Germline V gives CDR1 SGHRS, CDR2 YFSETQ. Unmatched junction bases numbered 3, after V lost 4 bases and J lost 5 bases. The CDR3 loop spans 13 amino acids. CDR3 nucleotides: TGCGCCAGCAGCCTGACTAGCCACAATGAGCAGTTCTTC. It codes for CASSLTSHNEQFF.